Each of the 23 T cell receptor beta chains below was sequenced from the same sample in a study of T cell responses to AZD1222 COVID-19 vaccine (dated by TCRdb to the early 2020s). The library relied on the immunoSEQ multiplex PCR assay. TCRdb limited this immuneACCESS table to in-frame rearrangements with V and J called. A share of clones is missing; checked studies link under half to unresolved V genes, and the rest is unexplained. The sample has 100,000 or so clones on record, more than 70% of them singletons. About a tenth of the sample belongs to the ten largest clones. The sample's time point, from its label and the paper: about 28 days (+/-7) after the second vaccine dose. Specimen: peripheral blood, collected 28 days after the second AZD1222 dose. The source is an adult who received the AZD1222 COVID-19 vaccine.

The V and J genes are TRBV18 and TRBJ2-3, with D maybe TRBD2 (6 bases). Per the germline V gene, CDR1 is KGHSH and CDR2 is LQKENI. The CDR3 spans 13 residues. Trimming stripped 3 bases from V and 6 bases from J, with 10 bases between. CDR3 sequence: CASSPSRGDTQYF. In nucleotides, the CDR3 is TGTGCCAGCTCACCTTCCCGGGGGGATACGCAGTATTTT.

This chain links TRBV5-4 with TRBJ2-7; either TRBD1 or TRBD2 may fit D (5 bases each). Germline-derived CDR1 and CDR2 are SGHNT and YYREEE (reference sequence). Trimming took 4 bases from V and 4 from J, leaving 18 bases between them. The CDR3 has 15 amino acids. In nucleotides, the CDR3 is TGTGCCAGCAGCCTCCCCGGGACCAATTTATACGAGCAGTACTTC. This translates into CASSLPGTNLYEQYF.

This sequence joins TRBV28 and TRBJ2-7, with TRBD1 matching 8 bases. Losses at the gene ends were 1 base for V and 7 bases for J; bases not matched to a gene: 9. Germline assignment: CDR1 MDHEN and CDR2 SYDVKM. The CDR3 has 15 residues. The DNA for the CDR3 is TGTGCCAGCAGTTTATCGTCAGGGGGCTTAGGGGAGCAGTACTTC. This translates into CASSLSSGGLGEQYF.

The CDR3 sequence is CASSQDAANYGYTF. The CDR3 region has the DNA TGTGCCAGCAGCCAAGATGCGGCAAACTATGGCTACACCTTC. The chain carries TRBV3-1 (or the pseudogene TRBV3-2) and TRBJ1-2, with D hard to call. Germline V gene data show CDR1 as LGHDT and CDR2 as YNNKEL (reference sequence). The length of the CDR3 is 14 residues. V gave up 0 bases and J gave up 2 bases, with 7 bases separating them.

The chain is built from TRBV12-3 or TRBV12-4 and TRBJ2-7; the D gene is possibly TRBD2 (6 bases). The CDR3 is 10 residues long. V lost 5 bases and J 7 bases, leaving 6 bases between the germline ends. CDR3 nucleotide sequence: TGTGCCAGCAGTGGGGGGGAGCAGTACTTC. Protein sequence: CASSGGEQYF.

The V and J genes are TRBV7-9 and TRBJ2-2, with D possibly TRBD2 on 6 matching bases. Trimming removed 5 bases at V and 7 bases at J, with 20 bases between. CDR1 SEHNR and CDR2 FQNEAQ come from the germline V gene (reference sequence). The CDR3 totals 16 residues. CDR3 DNA: TGTGCCAGCAGCACCCAAACTAGCCCAGGGTACGGGGAGCTGTTTTTT. Translating gives CASSTQTSPGYGELFF.

This clone was seen repeatedly, ten times or more. The chain is built from TRBV7-9 and TRBJ2-3; D remains unclear. CDR1 and CDR2 from the germline V gene are SEHNR and FQNEAQ (reference sequence). V lost 3 bases to trimming and J lost 6 bases, with 4 bases between them. The CDR3 loop spans 11 amino acids. CDR3: CASSFRDTQYF. DNA for the CDR3: TGTGCCAGCAGCTTTCGGGATACGCAGTATTTT.

V is TRBV9 and J is TRBJ2-7; TRBD2 agrees at 8 bases. The V and J ends lost 0 bases and 1 base, in that order; junction bases with no gene match: 3. The CDR3 has 15 residues. CDR1 SGDLS and CDR2 YYNGEE come from the germline V gene. The DNA for the CDR3 is TGTGCCAGCAGCGTAGAGGGCGGGGGGTCCTACGAGCAGTACTTC. This gives the protein CASSVEGGGSYEQYF.

This chain links TRBV5-1 with TRBJ1-3; D is perhaps TRBD1 (6 bases). The CDR3 spans 15 residues. V shed 4 bases and J shed 4 bases, with 15 bases lying between them. The V gene's germline CDR1 is SGHRS and CDR2 YFSETQ. The CDR3 loop is CASSRKQGPGNTIYF. The DNA for the CDR3 is TGCGCCAGCAGCAGGAAACAGGGTCCAGGAAACACCATATATTTT.

The J gene is TRBJ2-5, the V gene TRBV13, with D possibly TRBD2 on 5 matching bases. The germline V gene encodes CDR1 PRHDT and CDR2 FYEKMQ (reference sequence). Trimming removed 8 bases at V and 4 bases at J, with 11 bases between. The CDR3 contains 12 residues. CDR3: CASSLGLETQYF. As DNA, the CDR3 is TGTGCCAGCTCCCTCGGACTAGAGACCCAGTACTTC.

The rearrangement uses TRBV5-1 and TRBJ2-7, with 9 bases fitting TRBD1. V dropped 4 bases and J dropped 0; count of bases not matched to a gene: 5. The germline CDR1 and CDR2 sequences are SGHRS and YFSETQ. This CDR3 region has 15 residues. CDR3 loop: CASSARDRVSYEQYF. CDR3 bases: TGCGCCAGCAGCGCCCGGGACAGGGTCTCCTACGAGCAGTACTTC. Supplemented by reference TRBV5-1 and TRBJ2-7, the full variable domain reads KAGVTQTPRYLIKTRGQQVTLSCSPISGHRSVSWYQQTPGQGLQFLFEYFSETQRNKGNFPGRFSGRQFSNSRSEMNVSTLELGDSALYLCASSARDRVSYEQYFGPGTRLTVT.

J is TRBJ2-1 and V is TRBV19; a weak D match, TRBD2 (6 bases). The CDR3 is 14 amino acids. Germline V gives CDR1 LNHDA, CDR2 SQIVND (reference sequence). Trimming removed 5 bases at V and 7 bases at J, with 15 bases between. The CDR3 loop is CASSVRDFANEQFF. CDR3 nucleotide sequence: TGTGCCAGTAGTGTGCGGGACTTTGCAAATGAGCAGTTCTTC.

The DNA of the CDR3 is TGCGCCAGCAGCCCATACATAGGACAGGGGGTCTTCCCAGATACGCAGTATTTT. Its translation is CASSPYIGQGVFPDTQYF. The chain recombines TRBV4-3 with TRBJ2-3; 10 positions agree with TRBD1. The CDR3 spans 18 residues. Germline CDR1 reads LGHNA; CDR2 reads YSLEER. V lost 4 bases to trimming and J lost 4 bases; unmatched junction nucleotides: 14.

The V gene is TRBV12-3 or TRBV12-4, the J gene TRBJ2-7; D possibly corresponds to TRBD1 (7 bases). CDR3 size: 13 residues. V shed 1 base and J shed 6 bases, with 10 bases lying between them. This CDR3 is CASSLGRGAEQYF. The CDR3 coding sequence is TGTGCCAGCAGTTTAGGCAGGGGGGCCGAGCAGTACTTC.

This clone has just one count. The J gene is TRBJ1-2, the V gene TRBV4-1; D perhaps matches TRBD1 (5 bases). Germline V gives CDR1 MGHRA, CDR2 YSYEKL. Deletions cut 2 bases from V and 4 bases from J, with 17 bases between. The CDR3 covers 16 residues. The CDR3 coding sequence is TGCGCCAGCAGCCAACAGGGAAATCTGGGGATCTATGGCTACACCTTC. Residues: CASSQQGNLGIYGYTF.

This sequence joins TRBV30 and TRBJ1-6; no reliable D call. Germline CDR1 is GTSNPN and CDR2 is SVGIG (reference sequence). The V end lost 1 base, the J end lost 13 bases, and 14 bases lay between the germline ends. The CDR3 length is 13 residues. The CDR3 reads CAWSADRASPLHF. Here the CDR3 DNA reads TGTGCCTGGAGTGCGGACCGCGCTAGCCCCCTCCACTTT.

The V gene is TRBV6-1, the J gene TRBJ1-1; D possibly corresponds to TRBD1 (5 bases). Trimming shortened V by 3 bases and J by 5 bases, and 16 bases separated the two germline ends. The CDR3 is 15 residues long. The germline gives CDR1 MNHNS, CDR2 SASEGT. CDR3 DNA: TGTGCCAGCAGTGAGCGCCGAGGGGTCGGGACTGAAGCTTTCTTT. Translating it yields CASSERRGVGTEAFF.

The CDR3 is CASSVTPQGLNSPLHF. CDR3 bases: TGTGCCAGCAGCGTCACGCCGCAGGGGCTGAATTCACCCCTCCACTTT. This sequence joins TRBV9 and TRBJ1-6; tentatively, D is TRBD1 (6 bases). CDR1 is SGDLS and CDR2 is YYNGEE in the germline V gene. This CDR3 is built from 16 residues. Trimming pared 2 bases from V and 7 bases from J, leaving 16 bases between.

The J gene is TRBJ1-5, the V gene TRBV28, with D unclear. V was cut by 2 bases and J by 4 bases, with 15 bases left in between. Per the germline V gene, CDR1 is MDHEN and CDR2 is SYDVKM. The CDR3 is made up of 16 amino acids. CDR3: CASSLGTGLGNQPQHF. In DNA form, the CDR3 reads TGTGCCAGCAGTTTAGGCACCGGCTTAGGAAATCAGCCCCAGCATTTT.

This chain connects TRBV21-1 to TRBJ2-5; the DNA was not compared with TRBD1, the D call given in the table. TRBV21-1 is an annotated pseudogene. This CDR3 is 15 amino acids long. The chain's CDR3 is CASSKGRTGEETQYF. CDR3 nucleotide sequence: TGTGCCAGCAGCAAAGGGCGGACAGGGGAAGAGACCCAGTACTTC.

This clone came up a few times. The rearrangement uses TRBV7-2 and TRBJ2-2; 10 nucleotides line up with TRBD1. The V segment lost 2 bases and the J segment 5 bases; nucleotides outside the gene matches: 5. This CDR3 comprises 16 residues. CDR1 is SGHTA and CDR2 is FQGNSA in the germline V gene. Written as DNA, the CDR3 is TGTGCCAGCAGCTTACGGGGACAGGGGAGGACCGGGGAGCTGTTTTTT. Its translation: CASSLRGQGRTGELFF.

This clone was observed a few times. The rearrangement uses TRBV11-2 and TRBJ2-7; TRBD1 matches at 7 bases. CDR1 and CDR2 (germline): SGHAT, FQNNGV. The CDR3 loop spans 15 amino acids. With 5 bases clipped from V and 6 bases from J, the junction kept 13 bases outside the gene matches. The CDR3, as DNA: TGTGCCAGCAGCATTAACAGGGGCAGTTTAGGCGAGCAGTACTTC. Translating gives CASSINRGSLGEQYF.

The genes are TRBV19 and TRBJ2-7, with D possibly being TRBD2 (6 bases). Trimming took off 1 base at V and 3 bases at J, with 13 bases between the two ends. In germline, CDR1 is LNHDA, CDR2 SQIVND (reference sequence). This CDR3 contains 15 residues. The CDR3 loop is CASSIVGRGIYEQYF. Here the CDR3 DNA reads TGTGCCAGTAGTATAGTCGGGCGGGGAATCTACGAGCAGTACTTC.